Following are 28 T cell receptor beta chains from one sample sequenced in a study of shared clonotypes between healthy human individuals. Assay used: immunoSEQ multiplex PCR; TCRdb lists only in-frame clones, some missing. This sample has about 1.1 million clones, with 77% found just once. The sequenced sample consisted of memory CD4+ T cells from PBMCs. The sample's subset: CD45RA-negative fraction. The receptor set was obtained from a young man in good health. Some clones in this sample may be carry-over from other donors' samples.

The V call is TRBV10-3, the J call TRBJ2-5, with D tentatively TRBD1 or TRBD2 (6 bases each). The DNA end is more similar to TRBJ2-7, so the J call may be wrong. The CDR3 runs to 13 residues. Germline CDR1 reads ENHRY; CDR2 reads SYGVKD. CDR3 coding DNA: TGTGCCATTCGAGCGGAGGGGGTTGGCGAGCAGTACTTC. Translating gives CAIRAEGVGEQYF.

The CDR3 DNA reads as TGTGCCATCAGCGGGAGGGGGAACAATGAGCAGTTCTTC. Translation: CAISGRGNNEQFF. The chain carries TRBV10-3 and TRBJ2-1; 8 bases are a match to TRBD2. In germline, CDR1 is ENHRY, CDR2 SYGVKD. The CDR3 sequence is 13 residues long. V was clipped by 6 bases and J by 5 bases; unmatched bases: 3.

This clone has only a few counts. This chain connects TRBV11-3 to TRBJ2-1; D is possibly TRBD1 or TRBD2 (6 bases each). The germline gives CDR1 SGHNT, CDR2 YENEEA. The CDR3 sequence is 15 residues long. The V gene lost 3 bases and the J gene lost 9 bases, with 18 bases spanning the gap. The CDR3 sequence: CASSFRTSGGGEQFF. CDR3 nucleotides: TGTGCCAGCAGCTTCCGGACGAGCGGAGGGGGTGAGCAGTTCTTC.

This clone has just one count. This chain uses TRBV9 with TRBJ1-4; D might be TRBD1 (6 bases). The germline V gene has CDR1 SGDLS and CDR2 YYNGEE. The CDR3 is 15 amino acids. Trimming pared 3 bases from V and 4 bases from J, leaving 13 bases between. The CDR3 coding sequence is TGTGCCAGCAGCGCCGTTGACAGGCTTAATGAAAAACTGTTTTTT. It translates to CASSAVDRLNEKLFF. Together with reference TRBV9 and TRBJ1-4, the CDR3 gives the full variable domain: DSGVTQTPKHLITATGQRVTLRCSPRSGDLSVYWYQQSLDQGLQFLIQYYNGEERAKGNILERFSAQQFPDLHSELNLSSLELGDSALYFCASSAVDRLNEKLFFGSGTQLSVL.

J is TRBJ2-2 and V is TRBV7-2; 7 bases map to TRBD2. The CDR3 length is 17 residues. CDR1 SGHTA and CDR2 FQGNSA come from the germline V gene. V lost 4 bases and J lost 5; bases outside the gene matches: 13. The CDR3 region is CASSSHYRRESTGELFF. The DNA of the CDR3 is TGTGCCAGCAGCTCCCACTATAGGCGGGAGTCAACCGGGGAGCTGTTTTTT.

There are a few counts of this clone. The chain carries TRBV4-2 and TRBJ2-5, with a possible D match to TRBD2 (6 bases). The V and J ends lost 4 bases and 3 bases respectively, with 15 bases between them. Germline V gives CDR1 LGHNA, CDR2 YNFKEQ. The CDR3 is made up of 15 amino acids. The CDR3 DNA reads TGTGCCAGCAGCCGCGGTGGGGGGAGAGAAGAGACCCAGTACTTC. Amino acid sequence: CASSRGGGREETQYF.

The chain joins TRBV30 to TRBJ1-5; no definite D call. Germline-derived CDR1 and CDR2 are GTSNPN and SVGIG (reference sequence). V lost 2 bases, J lost 5 bases, and 7 bases lay in between. The CDR3 covers 12 residues. The CDR3 is CAWSMGYQPQHF. In DNA form, the CDR3 reads TGTGCCTGGAGTATGGGATATCAGCCCCAGCATTTT.

This clone has only a few counts. The rearrangement uses TRBV5-1 and TRBJ1-4; 7 bases match TRBD1. Trimming at V came to 3 bases and at J to 9 bases, leaving 5 bases not matched to a gene. Looked up from germline, CDR1 is SGHRS and CDR2 is YFSETQ. The CDR3 length is 13 residues. As DNA, the CDR3 is TGCGCCAGCAGCTCGGACAGGCTGCAAAAACTGTTTTTT. Its translation is CASSSDRLQKLFF.

The rearrangement joins TRBV14 to TRBJ1-5; D perhaps matches TRBD1 (5 bases). Per the germline V gene, CDR1 is SGHDN and CDR2 is FVKESK. This CDR3 is 16 amino acids long. V was pared by 2 bases and J by 7 bases, with 18 bases between. The CDR3 protein is CASSQILAGLGQPQHF. CDR3 nucleotides: TGTGCCAGCAGCCAAATATTAGCGGGGCTGGGGCAGCCCCAGCATTTT. The full variable domain, completed using reference TRBV14 and TRBJ1-5, is EAGVTQFPSHSVIEKGQTVTLRCDPISGHDNLYWYRRVMGKEIKFLLHFVKESKQDESGMPNNRFLAERTGGTYSTLKVQPAELEDSGVYFCASSQILAGLGQPQHFGDGTRLSIL.

The V call is TRBV9, the J call TRBJ2-7; 7 bases align to TRBD2. The CDR3 is made up of 14 amino acids. Looked up from germline, CDR1 is SGDLS and CDR2 is YYNGEE. V shed 0 bases, J shed 7 bases, and the junction held 7 bases outside the gene matches. The DNA of the CDR3 is TGTGCCAGCAGCGTAGTGGGAGGGCCCTCTGAGCAGTACTTC. This sequence encodes CASSVVGGPSEQYF.

This CDR3 reads CASSPHRDSNTGELFF. In nucleotides, the CDR3 is TGTGCCAGCAGCCCGCATCGGGACAGTAACACCGGGGAGCTGTTTTTT. The V and J genes are TRBV4-2 and TRBJ2-2, with 7 positions matching TRBD1. CDR1 LGHNA and CDR2 YNFKEQ come from the germline V gene. V lost 4 bases and J lost 2; bases outside the gene matches: 7. The CDR3 consists of 16 residues.

This clone occurred a few times. Compared with germline, one end of the junction differs, possibly owing to a read error. The J gene is TRBJ1-1, the V gene TRBV20-1; D unclear. This CDR3 contains 11 residues. Germline V CDR1 and CDR2: DFQATT, SNEGSKA (reference sequence). CDR3 amino acids: CSAVVNTEAFF. Here the CDR3 DNA reads TGCAGTGCCGTCGTGAATACTGAAGCTTTCTTT.

The chain uses TRBV5-1 and TRBJ1-1; possible D gene TRBD1, 6 bases. Germline CDR1 and CDR2: SGHRS and YFSETQ. V dropped 4 bases and J dropped 5 bases, with 12 bases sitting between them. CDR3 length: 13 residues. The CDR3 DNA sequence: TGCGCCAGCAGCCGGGGGGCGAGGACTGAAGCTTTCTTT. Its protein product is CASSRGARTEAFF.

The chain is built from TRBV21-1 and TRBJ2-7; the D call in the table, TRBD1, was not verified against the DNA. TRBV21-1 is shown as a pseudogene. The CDR3 is made up of 13 amino acids. CDR3 region: CASTRTGTYEQYF. CDR3 sequence (DNA): TGTGCCAGCACCCGGACAGGCACCTACGAGCAGTACTTC.

The chain recombines TRBV27 with TRBJ1-2; TRBD1 agrees at 9 bases. The CDR3 runs 15 residues. Losses at the gene ends were 6 bases for V and 2 bases for J; bases not matched to a gene: 7. Germline V gene data show CDR1 as MNHEY and CDR2 as SMNVEV (reference sequence). CDR3 protein: CASRDRGLLNYGYTF. In DNA, the CDR3 is TGTGCCAGCAGGGACAGGGGCCTACTAAACTATGGCTACACCTTC.

CDR3 sequence: CASSPSQRLLAGQAQYF. The CDR3 nucleotides are TGTGCCAGCAGTCCATCACAACGACTACTAGCGGGGCAGGCCCAGTACTTC. The chain couples TRBV27 to TRBJ2-5; 10 nucleotides match TRBD2. Trimming cost V 5 bases and J 9 bases; bases outside gene matches: 18. Germline CDR1 MNHEY, CDR2 SMNVEV (reference sequence). The CDR3 consists of 17 residues.

The CDR3 DNA follows: TGTGCCAGCAGCTCCCGTCTAGCGGGCAACAATGAGCAGTTCTTC. Protein sequence: CASSSRLAGNNEQFF. V usage is TRBV5-6 and J usage is TRBJ2-1; TRBD2 matches 8 bases. V was clipped by 3 bases and J by 5 bases; unmatched bases: 7. The CDR3 is made up of 15 amino acids. Germline-derived CDR1 and CDR2 are SGHDT and YYEEEE.

For this clone: Other DNA variants within this sample encode the same CDR3. This sequence joins TRBV28 and TRBJ2-3, with no clear D. Deletions cut 2 bases from V and 2 bases from J, with 5 bases between. The CDR3 has 13 amino acids. CDR1 is MDHEN, CDR2 SYDVKM, per germline. CDR3 sequence reads: CASSLRSTDTQYF. The DNA of the CDR3 is TGTGCCAGCAGTTTACGATCCACAGATACGCAGTATTTT. The full variable domain, with the rest looked up from reference TRBV28 and TRBJ2-3, is DVKVTQSSRYLVKRTGEKVFLECVQDMDHENMFWYRQDPGLGLRLIYFSYDVKMKEKGDIPEGYSVSREKKERFSLILESASTNQTSMYLCASSLRSTDTQYFGPGTRLTVL.

In the case of this clone: Other DNA variants within this sample encode the same CDR3. This rearrangement joins TRBV5-1 to TRBJ2-1; D gene uncertain. From germline, CDR1 is SGHRS and CDR2 YFSETQ. Trimming shortened V by 2 bases and J by 3 bases, and 3 bases separated the two germline ends. The CDR3 is 12 residues long. In DNA form, the CDR3 reads TGCGCCAGCAGCTTAGTCTACAATGAGCAGTTCTTC. This gives the protein CASSLVYNEQFF.

The V and J genes are TRBV29-1 and TRBJ2-5, with a weak D call TRBD1 (6 bases). This CDR3 has 15 amino acids. CDR1 and CDR2 from the germline V gene are SQVTM and ANQGSEA. Trimming took off 0 bases at V and 4 bases at J, with 15 bases between the two ends. This chain's CDR3 is CSVEEDTGRGETQYF. The CDR3 nucleotides read TGCAGCGTTGAAGAGGACACAGGCAGGGGAGAGACCCAGTACTTC.

This clone has ten or more counts. This same CDR3 is encoded by further DNA sequences in the sample. The gene calls are TRBV30 and TRBJ1-3; D remains unclear. CDR1 is GTSNPN, CDR2 SVGIG, per germline (reference sequence). The length of the CDR3 is 12 residues. V was trimmed by 0 bases and J by 4 bases, leaving 4 bases between them. The CDR3 nucleotides are TGTGCCTGGAGTGTAGTCGGAAACACCATATATTTT. Protein: CAWSVVGNTIYF. The complete variable domain, with remaining parts taken from reference TRBV30 and TRBJ1-3, reads SQTIHQWPATLVQPVGSPLSLECTVEGTSNPNLYWYRQAAGRGLQLLFYSVGIGQISSEVPQNLSASRPQDRQFILSSKKLLLSDSGFYLCAWSVVGNTIYFGEGSWLTVV.

The chain couples TRBV6-1 to TRBJ1-5; a possible D gene is TRBD1 (5 bases). Germline CDR1 and CDR2: MNHNS and SASEGT. CDR3 length: 13 amino acids. Trimming pared 4 bases from V and 4 bases from J, leaving 8 bases between. The CDR3 is CASSVWGNQPQHF. The CDR3 region has the DNA TGTGCCAGCAGTGTTTGGGGGAATCAGCCCCAGCATTTT.

This sequence joins TRBV27 and TRBJ1-1, with D tentatively TRBD1 (5 bases). V was pared by 6 bases and J by 4 bases, with 12 bases between. The germline V gene encodes CDR1 MNHEY and CDR2 SMNVEV (reference sequence). The CDR3 loop spans 13 amino acids. This chain's CDR3 is CASRYWGSTEAFF. CDR3 nucleotide sequence: TGTGCCAGCAGGTACTGGGGGAGCACTGAAGCTTTCTTT.

The count of this clone is one. The chain couples TRBV9 to TRBJ1-3; D is ambiguous. Trimming pared 4 bases from V and 7 bases from J, leaving 18 bases between. The CDR3 covers 15 residues. Germline values: CDR1 SGDLS, CDR2 YYNGEE. CDR3 in amino acids: CASSIEGSVSNTIYF. CDR3 nucleotide sequence: TGTGCCAGCAGCATCGAAGGGTCGGTGTCTAACACCATATATTTT.

This clone was seen ten or more times. The V call is TRBV2, the J call TRBJ2-1; D may correspond to TRBD1 or TRBD2 (7 bases each). CDR1 is SNHLY and CDR2 is FYNNEI in the germline V gene. The V end lost 6 bases, the J end lost 4 bases, and 16 bases lay between the germline ends. This CDR3 contains 15 residues. CDR3 sequence (DNA): TGTGCCAGCAGCAAGGGAGGGGGCGGATACAATGAGCAGTTCTTC. Amino acids: CASSKGGGGYNEQFF.

This chain uses TRBV7-9 with TRBJ2-3; possibly TRBD2 for D (6 bases). The CDR3 loop spans 14 amino acids. V lost 2 bases and J 5 bases, leaving 11 bases between the germline ends. Germline CDR1 is SEHNR and CDR2 is FQNEAQ (reference sequence). This CDR3 reads CASSLTSGEDTQYF. CDR3 sequence (DNA): TGTGCCAGCAGCTTAACCTCGGGGGAAGATACGCAGTATTTT.

This chain connects TRBV9 to TRBJ2-1; D possibly matches TRBD1 or TRBD2 (5 bases each). Trimming cost V 0 bases and J 5 bases, with 12 bases left between them. Germline V lookup: CDR1 SGDLS, CDR2 YYNGEE. This CDR3 spans 15 amino acids. CDR3 nucleotides: TGTGCCAGCAGCGTAGGGGGCGGACTTCACAATGAGCAGTTCTTC. The encoded protein is CASSVGGGLHNEQFF.

The rearrangement joins TRBV25-1 to TRBJ2-1; 9 bases map to TRBD2. The CDR3 is 15 residues long. J was trimmed by 4 bases and V by 2 bases; bases with no gene match: 3. Looked up from germline, CDR1 is MGHDK and CDR2 is SYGVNS. The chain's CDR3 is CASSELAGRYNEQFF. DNA of the CDR3: TGTGCCAGCAGTGAACTAGCGGGAAGGTACAATGAGCAGTTCTTC.